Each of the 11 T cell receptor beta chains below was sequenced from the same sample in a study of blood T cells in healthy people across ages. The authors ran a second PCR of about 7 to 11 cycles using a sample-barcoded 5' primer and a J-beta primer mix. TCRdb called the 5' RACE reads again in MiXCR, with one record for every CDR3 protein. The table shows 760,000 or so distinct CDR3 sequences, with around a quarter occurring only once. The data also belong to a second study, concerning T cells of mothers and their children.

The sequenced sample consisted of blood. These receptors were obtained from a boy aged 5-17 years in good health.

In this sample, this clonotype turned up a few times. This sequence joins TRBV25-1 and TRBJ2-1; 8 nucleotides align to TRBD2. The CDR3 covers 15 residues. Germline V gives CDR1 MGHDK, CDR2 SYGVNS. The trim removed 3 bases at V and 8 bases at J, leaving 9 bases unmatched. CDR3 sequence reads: CASSDHGRAPHEQFF. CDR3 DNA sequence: TGTGCCAGCAGTGATCACGGGAGGGCCCCTCATGAGCAGTTCTTC.

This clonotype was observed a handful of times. As DNA, the CDR3 is TGTGCCAGCAGCGGACGGGATGATTATAGCAATCAGCCCCAGCATTTT. It codes for CASSGRDDYSNQPQHF. The chain joins TRBV28 to TRBJ1-5, with D unclear. The germline V gene has CDR1 MDHEN and CDR2 SYDVKM. This CDR3 has 16 residues. Trimming left V 6 bases short and J 0 bases short, with 15 bases between.

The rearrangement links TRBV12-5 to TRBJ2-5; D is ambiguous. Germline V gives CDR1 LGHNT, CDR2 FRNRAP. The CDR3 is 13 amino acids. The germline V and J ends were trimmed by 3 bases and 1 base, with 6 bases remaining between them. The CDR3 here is CASGFVPQETQYF. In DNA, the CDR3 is TGTGCTAGTGGTTTTGTACCCCAAGAGACCCAGTACTTC.

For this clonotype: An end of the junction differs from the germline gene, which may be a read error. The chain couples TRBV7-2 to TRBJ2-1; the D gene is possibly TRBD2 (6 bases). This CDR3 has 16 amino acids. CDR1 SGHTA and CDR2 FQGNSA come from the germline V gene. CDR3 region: CASSLALASAGVEQSF. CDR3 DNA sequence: TGTGCCAGCAGCTTAGCGCTCGCTAGCGCCGGGGTTGAGCAGTCCTTC.

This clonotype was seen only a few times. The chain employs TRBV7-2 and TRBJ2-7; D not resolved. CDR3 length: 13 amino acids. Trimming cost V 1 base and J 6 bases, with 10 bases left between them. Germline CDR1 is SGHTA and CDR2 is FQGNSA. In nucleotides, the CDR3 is TGTGCCAGCAGCTTAGGGGCCCATGTCGAGCAGTACTTC. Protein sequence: CASSLGAHVEQYF.

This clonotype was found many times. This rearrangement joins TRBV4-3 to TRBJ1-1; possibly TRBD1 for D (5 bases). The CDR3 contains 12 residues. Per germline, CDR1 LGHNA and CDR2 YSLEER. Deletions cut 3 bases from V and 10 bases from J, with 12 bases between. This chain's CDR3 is CASSQGPERAFF. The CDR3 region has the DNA TGCGCCAGCAGCCAGGGACCCGAGAGAGCTTTCTTT.

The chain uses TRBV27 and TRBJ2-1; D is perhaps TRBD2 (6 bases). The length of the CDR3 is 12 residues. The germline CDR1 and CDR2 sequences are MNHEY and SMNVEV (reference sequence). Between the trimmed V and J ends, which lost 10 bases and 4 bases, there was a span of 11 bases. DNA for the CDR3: TGTGCCACTAGGGACTTGTACAATGAGCAGTTCTTC. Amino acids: CATRDLYNEQFF.

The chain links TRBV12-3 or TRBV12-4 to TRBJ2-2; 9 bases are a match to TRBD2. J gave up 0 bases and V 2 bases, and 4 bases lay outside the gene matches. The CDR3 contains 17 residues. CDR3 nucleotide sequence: TGTGCCAGCAGTTTACGACTAGCGGAAGCGAACACCGGGGAGCTGTTTTTT. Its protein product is CASSLRLAEANTGELFF.

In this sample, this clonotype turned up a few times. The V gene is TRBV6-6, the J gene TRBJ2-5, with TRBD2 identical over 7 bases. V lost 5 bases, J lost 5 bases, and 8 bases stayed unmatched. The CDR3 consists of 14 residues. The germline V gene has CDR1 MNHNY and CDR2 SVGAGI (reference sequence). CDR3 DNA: TGTGCCAGCAGTAACGTATTGGGGGGGGAGACCCAGTACTTC. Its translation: CASSNVLGGETQYF.

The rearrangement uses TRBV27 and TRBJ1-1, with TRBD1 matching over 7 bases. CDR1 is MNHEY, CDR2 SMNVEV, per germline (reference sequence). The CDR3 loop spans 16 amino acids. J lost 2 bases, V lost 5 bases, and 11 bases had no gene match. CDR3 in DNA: TGTGCCAGCAGTCCCCTCCCGGGACAGAAAAACACTGAAGCTTTCTTT. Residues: CASSPLPGQKNTEAFF.

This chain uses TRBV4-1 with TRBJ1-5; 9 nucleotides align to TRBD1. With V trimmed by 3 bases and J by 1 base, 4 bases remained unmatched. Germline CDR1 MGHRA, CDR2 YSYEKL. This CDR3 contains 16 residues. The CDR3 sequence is CASSQQTGGSNQPQHF. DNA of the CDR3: TGCGCCAGCAGCCAGCAGACAGGGGGAAGCAATCAGCCCCAGCATTTT.